This T cell receptor beta chain came from a study of shared clonotypes between healthy human individuals. This clone appeared a few times. The table came from immunoSEQ multiplex PCR; TCRdb's copy has only in-frame clones and leaves some out. The profile shows nearly 1 million clones, around 80% of them singletons. Trimming left V 5 bases short and J 4 bases short, with 12 bases between. CDR1 and CDR2 (germline): PRHDT, FYEKMQ (reference sequence). This CDR3 contains 13 residues. This chain connects TRBV13 to TRBJ2-7, with D tentatively TRBD1 (6 bases). This TCR was sampled from a man aged 18 to 29 in good health. The sample taken for sequencing was memory CD4+ T cells sorted from blood. Subset indicated: CD45RA-negative fraction. CDR3: CASSKQGMYEQYF. The CDR3 DNA reads TGTGCCAGCAGCAAACAGGGTATGTACGAGCAGTACTTC.